What follows describes a single T cell receptor beta chain. Some clones are missing from TCRdb's copy, which holds only in-frame ones; the method was immunoSEQ multiplex PCR. The sample consists of approximately 13,000 clones, about 81% of them appearing once. The record originates from a study of blood T cell dynamics during melanoma immunotherapy. This sample's time point: pre-treatment baseline. No patient had earlier systemic cancer treatment, concurrent immunosuppressants, or another active cancer. Trimming removed 3 bases at V and 5 bases at J, with 13 bases between. This CDR3 comprises 14 residues. In germline, CDR1 is SGHTA, CDR2 FQGNSA.

The chain joins TRBV7-2 to TRBJ1-2; weak D call: TRBD1 (5 bases). This TCR was recovered from a human donor with melanoma. The starting material was blood, obtained from a patient treated with checkpoint blockade. The CDR3 spells CASSFTTGGYGYTF. CDR3 in DNA: TGTGCCAGCAGCTTCACTACAGGAGGATATGGCTACACCTTC.